The T cell receptor (beta chain) under discussion was sequenced for a study of cytomegalovirus exposure and HLA in healthy donors. The wider study: Genotyping of nearly 400 donors showed that 65% to 90% belonged to the Caucasian-associated ancestry cluster. Study-wide results and caveats: The HLA-A and HLA-B alleles of most subjects were reportedly predicted accurately from TCR beta sequences. Across all donors, roughly uniform sequencing depth was an assumption of the presence/absence analyses.

The PCR used 60 Vbeta and 13 Jbeta primers. Profiling relied on immunoSEQ multiplex PCR, and the TCRdb table lists in-frame clones only, not all of them. In the table there are 150,000 to 200,000 clones, around a tenth of which are singletons. A few counts support this clone. What it binds is not known. When sampled, the donors appeared nominally healthy, though they likely had unrecorded immune exposures. The sequenced sample was PBMCs. This clonotype was obtained from a woman in her 30s in good health and CMV-seropositive.

The chain's CDR3 is CASSLVRGTGELFF. The CDR3 DNA reads as TGTGCCAGCAGCTTAGTCAGGGGCACCGGGGAGCTGTTTTTT. This chain connects TRBV7-7 to TRBJ2-2; D perhaps matches TRBD1 (6 bases). Looked up from germline, CDR1 is SSHAT and CDR2 is FNYEAQ (reference sequence). The CDR3 extends over 14 amino acids. V was cut by 1 base and J by 4 bases, with 7 bases left in between.